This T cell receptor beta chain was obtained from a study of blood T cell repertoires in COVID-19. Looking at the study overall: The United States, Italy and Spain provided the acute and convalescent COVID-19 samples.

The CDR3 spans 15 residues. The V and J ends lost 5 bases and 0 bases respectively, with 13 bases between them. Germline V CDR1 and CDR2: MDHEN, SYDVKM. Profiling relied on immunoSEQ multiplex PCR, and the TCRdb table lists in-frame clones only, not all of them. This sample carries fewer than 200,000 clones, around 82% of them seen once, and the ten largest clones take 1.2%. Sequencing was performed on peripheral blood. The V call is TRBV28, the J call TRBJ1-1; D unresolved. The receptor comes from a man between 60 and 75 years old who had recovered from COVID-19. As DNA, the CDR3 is TGTGCCAGCAGTCCGGGCCGGGATTTGAACACTGAAGCTTTCTTT. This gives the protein CASSPGRDLNTEAFF.